The 13 T cell receptor beta chains below all came from one sample that was sequenced in a study of monozygotic twins with cystic fibrosis. Sequencing was performed with immunoSEQ multiplex PCR; in TCRdb, only in-frame clones are kept and a portion is missing. The table includes 25,000 to 30,000 clones, around nine tenths detected once. Source material: blood. The receptors derive from a girl aged 2 to 10 with cystic fibrosis.

The chain joins TRBV5-1 to TRBJ2-5, with TRBD1 matching over 9 bases. The CDR3 loop spans 13 amino acids. J gave up 5 bases and V 4 bases, and 3 bases lay outside the gene matches. CDR1 is SGHRS, CDR2 YFSETQ, per germline. The CDR3 region has the DNA TGCGCCAGCAGCGCAGGGACAGGGGAGACCCAGTACTTC. This gives the protein CASSAGTGETQYF.

The genes are TRBV27 and TRBJ1-2; the D gene is possibly TRBD1 (6 bases). The germline gives CDR1 MNHEY, CDR2 SMNVEV (reference sequence). The CDR3 is 17 amino acids. With 8 bases removed from V and 8 bases from J, the gap between germline ends came to 30 bases. CDR3 in DNA: TGTGCCAGCCGAACCGGGACACAGCATACAGGGTATTACGGCTACACCTTC. This codes for CASRTGTQHTGYYGYTF.

The V call is TRBV6-1, the J call TRBJ2-2; perhaps TRBD1 as D (6 bases). The V gene lost 5 bases and the J gene lost 6 bases, with 10 bases spanning the gap. The length of the CDR3 is 13 residues. CDR1 is MNHNS, CDR2 SASEGT, per germline. CDR3: CASSQNRAGELFF. The CDR3 nucleotides are TGTGCCAGCAGTCAAAACAGGGCCGGGGAGCTGTTTTTT.

The gene calls are TRBV5-6 and TRBJ1-6; TRBD1 matches at 9 bases. Trimming took 4 bases from V and 7 from J; bases not matched to a gene: 6. In germline, CDR1 is SGHDT, CDR2 YYEEEE. This CDR3 has 15 residues. In DNA form, the CDR3 reads TGTGCCAGCAGCCTATGGGACAGGGAGAATTCACCCCTCCACTTT. As protein: CASSLWDRENSPLHF.

In nucleotides, the CDR3 is TGCGCCAGCAGCTATGGACTGGCTTACGAGCAGTACTTC. It codes for CASSYGLAYEQYF. This chain joins TRBV5-1 and TRBJ2-7; D is perhaps TRBD2 (5 bases). Looked up from germline, CDR1 is SGHRS and CDR2 is YFSETQ. V lost 3 bases, J lost 4 bases, and 11 bases lay in between. The CDR3 length is 13 residues.

This sequence joins TRBV5-1 and TRBJ2-3, with 9 bases matching TRBD1. The CDR3 consists of 13 residues. Germline assignment: CDR1 SGHRS and CDR2 YFSETQ. V shed 5 bases, J shed 5 bases, and the junction held 3 bases outside the gene matches. Written as DNA, the CDR3 is TGCGCCAGCAGGGGGACAGGGAAAGATACGCAGTATTTT. Protein: CASRGTGKDTQYF.

This chain joins TRBV27 and TRBJ2-7; D gene uncertain. Germline CDR1 reads MNHEY; CDR2 reads SMNVEV (reference sequence). V lost 4 bases and J 3 bases, leaving 10 bases between the germline ends. This CDR3 is 13 amino acids long. CDR3 residues: CASSSLTGYEQYF. The CDR3 DNA reads as TGTGCCAGCAGTTCCCTAACGGGCTACGAGCAGTACTTC.

The chain has TRBV30 and TRBJ2-2, with 7 bases fitting TRBD1. Germline CDR1 GTSNPN, CDR2 SVGIG (reference sequence). The J segment lost 8 bases and the V segment lost 1 base, leaving 7 bases of the junction unmatched. This CDR3 contains 14 residues. The CDR3 loop is CAWSGTYRGGELFF. CDR3 sequence (DNA): TGTGCCTGGAGTGGGACCTACAGGGGAGGGGAGCTGTTTTTT.

This chain connects TRBV30 to TRBJ2-7; the D gene is possibly TRBD1 (5 bases). With 0 bases removed from V and 0 bases from J, the gap between germline ends came to 12 bases. The length of the CDR3 is 15 residues. From germline, CDR1 is GTSNPN and CDR2 SVGIG (reference sequence). CDR3 nucleotide sequence: TGTGCCTGGAGTGTTAGTCTCACAGGCTCCTACGAGCAGTACTTC. Its translation: CAWSVSLTGSYEQYF.

The chain links TRBV6-1 to TRBJ2-5; the D is unclear. The CDR3 totals 11 residues. Per germline, CDR1 MNHNS and CDR2 SASEGT. V shed 8 bases and J shed 2 bases, with 6 bases lying between them. The CDR3 region is CASSPQETQYF. For the CDR3, the DNA is TGTGCCAGCTCTCCACAAGAGACCCAGTACTTC.

The V call is TRBV6-1, the J call TRBJ1-1; tentatively, D is TRBD1 (5 bases). The CDR3 runs to 15 residues. CDR1 MNHNS and CDR2 SASEGT come from the germline V gene. Trimming removed 2 bases from V and 1 base from J, with 11 bases in between. CDR3 amino acids: CASSEPGSGNTEAFF. As DNA, the CDR3 is TGTGCCAGCAGTGAACCAGGGTCGGGGAACACTGAAGCTTTCTTT.

This chain joins TRBV5-6 and TRBJ2-5, with D possibly TRBD1 on 6 matching bases. The CDR3 has 14 residues. Germline V gene data show CDR1 as SGHDT and CDR2 as YYEEEE. The V gene lost 1 base and the J gene lost 7 bases, with 14 bases spanning the gap. The CDR3 sequence is CASSLSTGHRTQYF. CDR3 sequence (DNA): TGTGCCAGCAGCTTGTCCACAGGGCACAGGACCCAGTACTTC.

The table lists this clone with a few counts. The rearrangement joins TRBV30 to TRBJ1-1, with 7 positions matching TRBD1. J lost 1 base, V lost 0 bases, and 2 bases had no gene match. The V gene's germline CDR1 is GTSNPN and CDR2 SVGIG (reference sequence). This CDR3 spans 14 amino acids. CDR3 protein: CAWSVQGWNTEAFF. As DNA, the CDR3 is TGTGCCTGGAGTGTACAGGGGTGGAACACTGAAGCTTTCTTT.